The source of this T cell receptor beta chain is a study of T cells after yellow fever vaccination. Study conclusions and caveats: A large majority of primary-vaccination clones showed up again after the booster (just under 97% CD4, 75% to 90% CD8). Abundant clonotypes (contaminants from the bulk population) could be present in FACS-sorted repertoires.

Making TCR cDNA involved 5'RACE template switching, which added UMIs and a universal primer site. Each CDR3 protein is one row after TCRdb ran MiXCR on the 5' RACE reads. The sample lists some 600,000 distinct CDR3 sequences, about 17% occurring once. The CDR3 has 15 amino acids. Only a few counts were recorded for this clonotype. Its antigen remains unidentified. This sample comprised PBMCs, obtained about 5 days after the first yellow fever vaccination. The chain is built from TRBV21-1 and TRBJ2-7; the tabulated D call, TRBD1, remains unverified against the DNA. TRBV21-1 corresponds to a pseudogene. The receptor's source is a man aged 18 to 35 who received the YFV17D yellow fever vaccine. DNA of the CDR3: TGTGCCAGCAGCAAAGGGGCAGGGGGAGCCTTCGAGCAGTACTTC. Translating it yields CASSKGAGGAFEQYF.